The 15 T cell receptor beta chains listed next were all sequenced from one sample in a study of blood T cell repertoires in COVID-19. Data came from immunoSEQ multiplex PCR; TCRdb stores just in-frame clones and leaves some out. The sample contains 200,000 to 250,000 clones, less than 90% of which appear only once. The sequenced material came from PBMCs or T cells enriched from blood (not recorded which). The receptors shown here come from a woman aged 45 to 65 in a cohort exposed to, infected with or recovered from COVID-19 (not recorded which).

V and J are TRBV7-2 and TRBJ2-2; D unresolved. Trimming took off 3 bases at V and 6 bases at J, with 5 bases between the two ends. This CDR3 is 12 amino acids long. CDR1 and CDR2 from the germline V gene are SGHTA and FQGNSA. The chain's CDR3 is CASSFYSGELFF. The CDR3 DNA sequence: TGTGCCAGCAGCTTTTACTCCGGGGAGCTGTTTTTT.

Only one count was recorded for this clone. This chain uses TRBV14 with TRBJ2-6; D perhaps matches TRBD2 (6 bases). This CDR3 region has 18 residues. Trimming cost V 3 bases and J 0 bases, with 15 bases left between them. Germline CDR1 reads SGHDN; CDR2 reads FVKESK. Here the CDR3 DNA reads TGTGCCAGCAGCCAGCCCGGGAGCGCTGTCTCTGGGGCCAACGTCCTGACTTTC. Protein: CASSQPGSAVSGANVLTF. The variable domain in full, with the rest retrieved from reference TRBV14 and TRBJ2-6, is EAGVTQFPSHSVIEKGQTVTLRCDPISGHDNLYWYRRVMGKEIKFLLHFVKESKQDESGMPNNRFLAERTGGTYSTLKVQPAELEDSGVYFCASSQPGSAVSGANVLTFGAGSRLTVL.

The genes are TRBV7-9 and TRBJ2-5; 10 bases line up with TRBD2. The CDR3 consists of 14 residues. Germline loops: CDR1 SEHNR, CDR2 FQNEAQ (reference sequence). J lost 4 bases, V lost 3 bases, and 2 bases had no gene match. In DNA form, the CDR3 reads TGTGCCAGCAGCTTTAGCGGGGGGCGAGAGACCCAGTACTTC. Its translation: CASSFSGGRETQYF. The full variable domain, rest sourced from reference TRBV7-9 and TRBJ2-5, is DTGVSQNPRHKITKRGQNVTFRCDPISEHNRLYWYRQTLGQGPEFLTYFQNEAQLEKSRLLSDRFSAERPKGSFSTLEIQRTEQGDSAMYLCASSFSGGRETQYFGPGTRLLVL.

This sequence joins TRBV7-2 and TRBJ1-6; D gene unclear. This CDR3 has 15 amino acids. Germline V gene sequence: CDR1 SGHTA, CDR2 FQGNSA. The V end lost 5 bases, the J end lost 7 bases, and 15 bases lay between the germline ends. The CDR3 DNA reads TGTGCCAGCAGCCGGGTACCCACGGAAAATTCACCCCTCCACTTT. Protein sequence: CASSRVPTENSPLHF.

This clone came up a few times. The CDR3 is CASSYREKYEQYF. CDR3 in DNA: TGTGCCAGCAGTTACCGGGAAAAATACGAGCAGTACTTC. The chain recombines TRBV6-2 or TRBV6-3 with TRBJ2-7; maybe TRBD2 (5 bases). The germline V gene encodes CDR1 MNHEY and CDR2 SVGEGT. V lost 2 bases and J 4 bases, leaving 9 bases between the germline ends. The CDR3 sequence is 13 residues long.

The chain has TRBV18 and TRBJ2-2; TRBD2 matches 8 bases. J gave up 4 bases and V 6 bases, and 4 bases lay outside the gene matches. Germline-derived CDR1 and CDR2 are KGHSH and LQKENI. This CDR3 contains 14 residues. CDR3 DNA: TGTGCCAGCTCTCGCGGGGGGACCACCGGGGAGCTGTTTTTT. Protein product: CASSRGGTTGELFF.

This chain joins TRBV10-3 and TRBJ2-1; TRBD2 aligns across 11 bases. CDR1 ENHRY and CDR2 SYGVKD come from the germline V gene. The CDR3 has 14 amino acids. V shed 3 bases, J shed 9 bases, and the junction held 4 bases outside the gene matches. CDR3 sequence: CAISDSSGGGEQFF. Here the CDR3 DNA reads TGTGCCATCAGTGATAGTAGCGGGGGGGGTGAGCAGTTCTTC.

The chain carries TRBV5-6 and TRBJ2-7; TRBD1 aligns across 7 bases. CDR1 and CDR2 (germline): SGHDT, YYEEEE. The CDR3 loop spans 14 amino acids. V gave up 4 bases and J gave up 1 base; unmatched junction bases: 5. CDR3 residues: CASSRQGRSYEQYF. Written as DNA, the CDR3 is TGTGCCAGCAGCAGACAGGGTCGGTCCTACGAGCAGTACTTC. The full variable domain, in which reference TRBV5-6 and TRBJ2-7 provide the parts outside the CDR3, is DAGVTQSPTHLIKTRGQQVTLRCSPKSGHDTVSWYQQALGQGPQFIFQYYEEEERQRGNFPDRFSGHQFPNYSSELNVNALLLGDSALYLCASSRQGRSYEQYFGPGTRLTVT.

As concerns this clone: Distinct nucleotide sequences in the sample also encode this CDR3. This chain connects TRBV5-1 to TRBJ2-5, with D possibly TRBD1 on 6 matching bases. Looked up from germline, CDR1 is SGHRS and CDR2 is YFSETQ. The CDR3 is 14 residues long. V lost 0 bases to trimming and J lost 2 bases, with 8 bases between them. CDR3 sequence reads: CASSLGTAQETQYF. The CDR3 DNA reads as TGCGCCAGCAGCTTGGGGACAGCTCAAGAGACCCAGTACTTC.

This clone was recorded once. The CDR3 nucleotides are TGTGCCAGCAGCTTAAGTTTAACAGTCTCCTACAATGAGCAGTTCTTC. Its translation is CASSLSLTVSYNEQFF. This chain links TRBV7-9 with TRBJ2-1; D not resolved. In germline, CDR1 is SEHNR, CDR2 FQNEAQ (reference sequence). V was clipped by 2 bases and J by 0 bases, with 11 bases between them. This CDR3 contains 16 residues.

On this clone itself: Other DNA sequences from this sample encode an identical CDR3 as well. This chain joins TRBV28 and TRBJ1-2; perhaps TRBD1 as D (5 bases). The CDR3 runs to 14 residues. V lost 2 bases and J 3 bases, leaving 10 bases between the germline ends. The germline CDR1 and CDR2 sequences are MDHEN and SYDVKM. The CDR3 reads CASSLGAGHYGYTF. Here the CDR3 DNA reads TGTGCCAGCAGTTTAGGCGCAGGGCACTATGGCTACACCTTC.

The chain is built from TRBV20-1 and TRBJ2-7, with D perhaps TRBD2 (5 bases). CDR3 length: 14 amino acids. In germline, CDR1 is DFQATT, CDR2 SNEGSKA (reference sequence). Trimming took off 3 bases at V and 2 bases at J, with 14 bases between the two ends. CDR3 residues: CSASPGIGTYEQYF. For the CDR3, the DNA is TGCAGTGCTAGTCCCGGGATCGGAACCTACGAGCAGTACTTC.

The rearrangement links TRBV7-8 to TRBJ2-7, with a tentative D call TRBD1 (7 bases). This CDR3 spans 16 amino acids. V lost 1 base and J 5 bases, leaving 18 bases between the germline ends. The germline V gene encodes CDR1 SGHVS and CDR2 FQNEAQ. The CDR3 protein is CASSLVRPGGPNEQYF. For the CDR3, the DNA is TGTGCCAGCAGCTTAGTGAGGCCAGGGGGGCCGAACGAGCAGTACTTC.

This chain connects TRBV7-2 to TRBJ1-3, with 10 bases identical to TRBD1. J gave up 0 bases and V 0 bases, and 2 bases lay outside the gene matches. This CDR3 comprises 17 residues. The germline V gene has CDR1 SGHTA and CDR2 FQGNSA. CDR3 coding DNA: TGTGCCAGCAGCTTAGCGGGACAGGGGTTCTCTGGAAACACCATATATTTT. Its protein product is CASSLAGQGFSGNTIYF.

This rearrangement joins TRBV4-3 to TRBJ1-2, with D possibly being TRBD1 (6 bases). The CDR3 runs to 16 residues. Germline V lookup: CDR1 LGHNA, CDR2 YSLEER. Trimming took off 0 bases at V and 7 bases at J, with 18 bases between the two ends. The CDR3 nucleotides are TGCGCCAGCAGCCAAGATATTCGCCGACAGACAGGTGGCTACACCTTC. Its protein product is CASSQDIRRQTGGYTF.